Shown below are 32 T cell receptor beta chains from a single sample sequenced in a study of blood T cell repertoires in COVID-19. The data were produced by immunoSEQ multiplex PCR, yet TCRdb's version contains in-frame clones alone and is incomplete. Among about 140,000 clones listed, 60% to 85% were seen once. The sequenced sample was peripheral blood. Every receptor here comes from a woman of 80 years or more with active or convalescent COVID-19.

There are a few counts of this clone. The chain is built from TRBV11-2 and TRBJ2-1; 7 bases align to TRBD2. Per the germline V gene, CDR1 is SGHAT and CDR2 is FQNNGV. There are 15 residues in the CDR3. V lost 3 bases, J lost 4 bases, and 6 bases stayed unmatched. The CDR3 is CASSFGLAVYNEQFF. The CDR3 bases are TGTGCCAGCAGCTTCGGGCTAGCGGTATACAATGAGCAGTTCTTC.

This rearrangement joins TRBV5-1 to TRBJ1-2, with TRBD1 matching 9 bases. The germline CDR1 and CDR2 sequences are SGHRS and YFSETQ. The length of the CDR3 is 13 residues. Germline trimming cut 3 bases from V and 4 bases from J; bases unmatched to any gene: 1. CDR3 bases: TGCGCCAGCAGCTCACAGGGGGCCTATGGCTACACCTTC. This sequence encodes CASSSQGAYGYTF.

CDR3 amino acids: CASSLQGTGTNTGELFF. The CDR3 coding sequence is TGTGCCAGCTCACTACAAGGGACAGGCACGAACACCGGGGAGCTGTTTTTT. The chain couples TRBV18 to TRBJ2-2; TRBD1 aligns across 8 bases. Trimming cost V 4 bases and J 0 bases; bases outside gene matches: 7. The CDR3 totals 17 residues. Germline assignment: CDR1 KGHSH and CDR2 LQKENI.

The J gene is TRBJ1-6, the V gene TRBV7-8; 7 bases are shared with TRBD1. The germline V gene has CDR1 SGHVS and CDR2 FQNEAQ. With V trimmed by 5 bases and J by 6 bases, 4 bases remained unmatched. This CDR3 comprises 14 residues. CDR3 in amino acids: CASSPDRINSPLHF. The DNA for the CDR3 is TGTGCCAGCAGCCCGGACAGGATTAATTCACCCCTCCACTTT.

The rearrangement uses TRBV9 and TRBJ2-1; possible D gene TRBD1, 6 bases. This CDR3 has 15 amino acids. With 0 bases removed from V and 4 bases from J, the gap between germline ends came to 11 bases. CDR1 is SGDLS and CDR2 is YYNGEE in the germline V gene. The CDR3 loop is CASSVDPGAYNEQFF. The CDR3 DNA reads as TGTGCCAGCAGCGTAGACCCAGGGGCATACAATGAGCAGTTCTTC.

This chain uses TRBV10-3 with TRBJ1-1; 9 bases match TRBD1. Germline V gene data show CDR1 as ENHRY and CDR2 as SYGVKD. V was pared by 10 bases and J by 3 bases, with 15 bases of the junction left unmatched. This CDR3 contains 16 residues. In nucleotides, the CDR3 is TGTGCCACCCCACAGGGGGCGCCTCGGGGACACACTGAAGCTTTCTTT. Translated, it gives CATPQGAPRGHTEAFF.

The V call is TRBV27, the J call TRBJ1-5, with 9 positions matching TRBD1. Germline lookup yields CDR1 MNHEY and CDR2 SMNVEV (reference sequence). The CDR3 sequence is 17 residues long. J was trimmed by 3 bases and V by 0 bases; bases with no gene match: 6. The CDR3 is CASSLSPDRGNNQPQHF. In DNA, the CDR3 is TGTGCCAGCAGTTTATCGCCCGACAGGGGGAACAATCAGCCCCAGCATTTT.

The sample holds one count of this clone. The rearrangement uses TRBV9 and TRBJ2-2; 9 bases align to TRBD1. In germline, CDR1 is SGDLS, CDR2 YYNGEE. The CDR3 length is 14 residues. V shed 3 bases and J 7 bases; nucleotides not matched to a gene: 4. The CDR3 DNA follows: TGTGCCAGCAGCGCCGGGACAGGGATCGGGGAGCTGTTTTTT. Protein product: CASSAGTGIGELFF. Combining the CDR3 with reference TRBV9 and TRBJ2-2 gives the whole variable domain DSGVTQTPKHLITATGQRVTLRCSPRSGDLSVYWYQQSLDQGLQFLIQYYNGEERAKGNILERFSAQQFPDLHSELNLSSLELGDSALYFCASSAGTGIGELFFGEGSRLTVL.

The DNA of the CDR3 is TGTGCCACCAGTGACTTATCGGGACAGGGCATAACAGATACGCAGTATTTT. It specifies CATSDLSGQGITDTQYF. The V call is TRBV24-1, the J call TRBJ2-3; 9 bases are shared with TRBD1. CDR3 size: 17 residues. The V and J ends lost 4 bases and 3 bases, in that order; junction bases with no gene match: 10. From germline, CDR1 is KGHDR and CDR2 SFDVKD.

The V call is TRBV6-5, the J call TRBJ2-3, with 10 bases matching TRBD1. CDR3 length: 15 amino acids. CDR1 and CDR2 (germline): MNHEY, SVGAGI. Germline trimming cut 6 bases from V and 4 bases from J; bases unmatched to any gene: 7. The CDR3 loop reads CASRTGQGGSDTQYF. In nucleotides, the CDR3 is TGTGCCAGCAGGACAGGACAGGGGGGTTCAGATACGCAGTATTTT.

The sample holds a few counts of this clone. The rearrangement links TRBV9 to TRBJ1-2; 10 nucleotides line up with TRBD1. CDR1 and CDR2 (germline): SGDLS, YYNGEE. V lost 4 bases and J lost 5; bases outside the gene matches: 8. This CDR3 is built from 15 residues. CDR3 in DNA: TGTGCCAGCAGCCCCTCAGGGACAGGGGATTATGGCTACACCTTC. It yields the protein CASSPSGTGDYGYTF.

The chain uses TRBV30 and TRBJ1-1; no clear D. CDR1 is GTSNPN and CDR2 is SVGIG in the germline V gene (reference sequence). V was cut by 4 bases and J by 3 bases, with 12 bases left in between. This CDR3 is 13 amino acids long. Here the CDR3 reads CAWTWVGDTEAFF. CDR3 nucleotides: TGTGCCTGGACTTGGGTCGGGGACACTGAAGCTTTCTTT.

The chain has TRBV18 and TRBJ2-1; TRBD1 might be the D (5 bases). Germline CDR1 KGHSH, CDR2 LQKENI. With 3 bases removed from V and 7 bases from J, the gap between germline ends came to 13 bases. CDR3 length: 14 amino acids. The CDR3 region is CASSPAQATNEQFF. The CDR3 DNA reads as TGTGCCAGCTCACCGGCACAGGCGACTAATGAGCAGTTCTTC. Filled out from reference TRBV18 and TRBJ2-1, the complete variable domain reads NAGVMQNPRHLVRRRGQEARLRCSPMKGHSHVYWYRQLPEEGLKFMVYLQKENIIDESGMPKERFSAEFPKEGPSILRIQQVVRGDSAAYFCASSPAQATNEQFFGPGTRLTVL.

The chain employs TRBV19 and TRBJ2-2; D is possibly TRBD2 (5 bases). Trimming took off 10 bases at V and 5 bases at J, with 20 bases between the two ends. Germline CDR1 LNHDA, CDR2 SQIVND (reference sequence). The CDR3 contains 15 residues. CDR3 bases: TGTGCCACGAGGGTGTGGGCTGGAAATACCGGGGAGCTGTTTTTT. Amino acids: CATRVWAGNTGELFF.

Comments on this clone: Since a much larger clone is just one base distant, this may be a read error. This rearrangement joins TRBV28 to TRBJ2-2; D may be TRBD1 (6 bases). Germline V lookup: CDR1 MDHEN, CDR2 SYDVKM. The V and J ends lost 6 bases and 1 base respectively, with 12 bases between them. The CDR3 has 15 residues. CDR3 DNA sequence: TGTGCCAGCAGCCCCGGGACAAGGAACACCGGGGAGCTGTTTTTT. Its translation is CASSPGTRNTGELFF.

The rearrangement joins TRBV27 to TRBJ2-4; D unresolved. The length of the CDR3 is 13 residues. V shed 8 bases and J shed 1 base, with 9 bases lying between them. Germline assignment: CDR1 MNHEY and CDR2 SMNVEV (reference sequence). The CDR3 region has the DNA TGTGCCAGCCAAAGCTGGGCCAAAAACATTCAGTACTTC. It codes for CASQSWAKNIQYF.

This chain uses TRBV6-2 or TRBV6-3 with TRBJ1-1, with 7 bases aligning to TRBD1. The V gene's germline CDR1 is MNHEY and CDR2 SVGEGT. CDR3 length: 14 residues. V trimming: 6 bases; J trimming: 1 base; junction bases outside the gene matches: 5. CDR3 protein: CASSRRDRNTEAFF. CDR3 coding DNA: TGTGCCAGCAGCCGCCGGGACAGGAACACTGAAGCTTTCTTT.

The chain joins TRBV9 to TRBJ1-1; 11 bases are shared with TRBD1. The CDR3 has 18 amino acids. Losses at the gene ends were 0 bases for V and 4 bases for J; bases not matched to a gene: 11. Germline V lookup: CDR1 SGDLS, CDR2 YYNGEE. The DNA for the CDR3 is TGTGCCAGCAGCGTAGGGATGGGTAGGACAGGGGGCCGCACTGAAGCTTTCTTT. Its protein is CASSVGMGRTGGRTEAFF.

This clone was picked up a small number of times. The chain links TRBV5-4 to TRBJ1-2; D is ambiguous. Germline CDR1 and CDR2: SGHNT and YYREEE (reference sequence). This CDR3 is built from 13 residues. V lost 4 bases, J lost 7 bases, and 14 bases lay in between. CDR3 sequence (DNA): TGTGCCAGCAGCGCTATAAGTTCGTCTGGCTACACCTTC. It translates to CASSAISSSGYTF.

The chain recombines TRBV4-1 with TRBJ1-4; tentative D call: TRBD1 (6 bases). This CDR3 is 15 amino acids long. Trimming left V 4 bases short and J 0 bases short, with 9 bases between. Per the germline V gene, CDR1 is MGHRA and CDR2 is YSYEKL. The CDR3 coding sequence is TGCGCCAGCAGCCTCCGACAGGCAACTAATGAAAAACTGTTTTTT. Its protein product is CASSLRQATNEKLFF.

The J gene is TRBJ1-2, the V gene TRBV5-1; D perhaps matches TRBD1 (6 bases). CDR1 and CDR2 from the germline V gene are SGHRS and YFSETQ. This CDR3 has 14 amino acids. V was clipped by 0 bases and J by 4 bases, with 10 bases between them. The CDR3 here is CASSLAGVVYGYTF. The CDR3 nucleotides are TGCGCCAGCAGCTTGGCAGGGGTTGTCTATGGCTACACCTTC.

This chain joins TRBV21-1 and TRBJ1-6; the D call of TRBD1 is as the table states it, not checked on the DNA. TRBV21-1 is described as a pseudogene. The CDR3 extends over 19 amino acids. This CDR3 reads CASSKARGTDPSYNSPLHF. In DNA, the CDR3 is TGTGCCAGCAGCAAAGCGAGAGGGACAGATCCCTCCTATAATTCACCCCTCCACTTT.

The gene calls are TRBV19 and TRBJ1-2; D is perhaps TRBD1 (6 bases). There are 13 residues in the CDR3. Trimming cost V 4 bases and J 4 bases, with 10 bases left between them. Germline-derived CDR1 and CDR2 are LNHDA and SQIVND (reference sequence). In DNA form, the CDR3 reads TGTGCCAGTAGTACCTCAGGGGTCTATGGCTACACCTTC. Translation gives CASSTSGVYGYTF. The full variable domain, rest sourced from reference TRBV19 and TRBJ1-2, is DGGITQSPKYLFRKEGQNVTLSCEQNLNHDAMYWYRQDPGQGLRLIYYSQIVNDFQKGDIAEGYSVSREKKESFPLTVTSAQKNPTAFYLCASSTSGVYGYTFGSGTRLTVV.

The rearrangement uses TRBV4-1 and TRBJ1-1; 9 nucleotides align to TRBD1. Germline V CDR1 and CDR2: MGHRA, YSYEKL. With 3 bases clipped from V and 4 bases from J, the junction kept 12 bases outside the gene matches. CDR3 length equals 17 residues. CDR3 amino acids: CASSQPGQGGFGTEAFF. The CDR3 DNA reads as TGCGCCAGCAGCCAGCCGGGACAGGGTGGGTTCGGCACTGAAGCTTTCTTT.

The chain recombines TRBV19 with TRBJ1-2; tentative D call: TRBD1 (5 bases). This CDR3 region has 14 residues. V was shortened by 1 base and J by 4 bases, with 10 bases between the two germline ends. Germline V gene data show CDR1 as LNHDA and CDR2 as SQIVND (reference sequence). CDR3 nucleotides: TGTGCCAGTAGTATAGCTGGGGGGACCTATGGCTACACCTTC. Protein: CASSIAGGTYGYTF.

A single count supports this clone. The V and J genes are TRBV10-3 and TRBJ2-4; D may be TRBD2 (7 bases). Germline CDR1 reads ENHRY; CDR2 reads SYGVKD. V lost 6 bases and J 11 bases, leaving 17 bases between the germline ends. This CDR3 contains 13 residues. The CDR3 is CAIRGGGTGVQYF. CDR3 DNA sequence: TGTGCCATCAGAGGGGGGGGAACAGGCGTTCAGTACTTC.

This clone was detected only once. The chain carries TRBV28 and TRBJ1-2; D remains unclear. V lost 7 bases and J lost 3, with 12 bases in between. This CDR3 is built from 13 residues. Germline-derived CDR1 and CDR2 are MDHEN and SYDVKM. The CDR3, as DNA: TGTGCCAGCATCCCTCGACTCTACTATGGCTACACCTTC. Its protein product is CASIPRLYYGYTF.

The chain links TRBV11-2 to TRBJ2-1; the match to TRBD1 covers 8 bases. Trimming took 1 base from V and 10 from J; bases not matched to a gene: 6. CDR3 length: 14 residues. In germline, CDR1 is SGHAT, CDR2 FQNNGV. The CDR3 loop is CASSLVARGLEQFF. The DNA of the CDR3 is TGTGCCAGCAGCTTAGTGGCCAGGGGGCTGGAGCAGTTCTTC.

The chain uses TRBV19 and TRBJ2-3; 12 bases are a match to TRBD2. With 2 bases clipped from V and 2 bases from J, the junction kept 5 bases outside the gene matches. Germline CDR1 is LNHDA and CDR2 is SQIVND (reference sequence). The CDR3 has 17 residues. The CDR3 coding sequence is TGTGCCAGTAGTATACGGACTAGCGGGGCCGCCACAGATACGCAGTATTTT. Translating it yields CASSIRTSGAATDTQYF.

This chain links TRBV5-1 with TRBJ1-4; 7 bases map to TRBD1. This CDR3 spans 13 amino acids. V trimming: 7 bases; J trimming: 3 bases; junction bases outside the gene matches: 3. Germline V gene data show CDR1 as SGHRS and CDR2 as YFSETQ. The CDR3 coding sequence is TGCGCCAGCGGGGGACAGCCTAATGAAAAACTGTTTTTT. Its translation is CASGGQPNEKLFF.

The chain recombines TRBV5-5 with TRBJ2-7; 7 nucleotides match TRBD2. The germline gives CDR1 SGHKS, CDR2 YYEKEE (reference sequence). The CDR3 covers 15 residues. The V gene end was trimmed by 4 bases and the J gene end by 3 bases; junction bases not matched to a gene: 10. The DNA of the CDR3 is TGTGCCAGCAGCCTGGGCCTAGCGGTGAGCTACGAGCAGTACTTC. Its translation: CASSLGLAVSYEQYF.

The CDR3 sequence: CASSVVPGGANTEAFF. CDR3 bases: TGTGCCAGCAGCGTGGTCCCCGGAGGGGCAAATACTGAAGCTTTCTTT. The chain carries TRBV9 and TRBJ1-1; D perhaps matches TRBD1 (5 bases). Germline lookup yields CDR1 SGDLS and CDR2 YYNGEE. The length of the CDR3 is 16 residues. Trimming removed 2 bases from V and 5 bases from J, with 19 bases in between. The complete variable domain, with remaining parts taken from reference TRBV9 and TRBJ1-1, reads DSGVTQTPKHLITATGQRVTLRCSPRSGDLSVYWYQQSLDQGLQFLIQYYNGEERAKGNILERFSAQQFPDLHSELNLSSLELGDSALYFCASSVVPGGANTEAFFGQGTRLTVV.